The 23 T cell receptor beta chains below were found in one sample sequenced in a study of CD8 T cells in ankylosing spondylitis. TCRdb itself ran the 5' RACE reads through MiXCR, one entry per CDR3 protein. The sample lists roughly 26,000 distinct CDR3 sequences; 10% to 15% were seen once. The sequenced sample was blood. These receptors originate from a male donor with ankylosing spondylitis or in good health (not recorded which).

This clonotype was seen just once. J is TRBJ2-3 and V is TRBV6-2 or TRBV6-3; D is unclear. The V end was cut by 1 base, the J end by 4 bases, with 3 bases between. The CDR3 has 12 residues. Germline CDR1 is MNHEY and CDR2 is SVGEGT. The CDR3: CASSYWSDTQYF. CDR3 DNA sequence: TGTGCCAGCAGTTACTGGTCAGATACGCAGTATTTT.

This clonotype has at least ten counts. The chain uses TRBV6-6 and TRBJ2-2; D is unresolved. V dropped 2 bases and J dropped 6 bases, with 4 bases sitting between them. Germline lookup yields CDR1 MNHNY and CDR2 SVGAGI (reference sequence). The CDR3 is 12 amino acids. The CDR3 sequence: CASSYSAGELFF. In DNA, the CDR3 is TGTGCCAGCAGTTACAGTGCCGGGGAGCTGTTTTTT.

This clonotype has ten or more counts. The chain carries TRBV12-3 or TRBV12-4 and TRBJ2-7, with D possibly TRBD1 on 6 matching bases. Trimming took off 5 bases at V and 2 bases at J, with 19 bases between the two ends. The CDR3 has 16 residues. The CDR3 loop is CASSNPDSPETYEQYF. The CDR3 bases are TGTGCCAGCAGTAACCCGGACAGCCCTGAGACCTACGAGCAGTACTTC.

This clonotype was recorded at least ten times. This chain connects TRBV7-2 to TRBJ1-5, with TRBD1 identical over 9 bases. V lost 3 bases, J lost 2 bases, and 2 bases stayed unmatched. This CDR3 has 15 amino acids. Germline values: CDR1 SGHTA, CDR2 FQGNSA. The CDR3 region is CASSFRTGGNQPQHF. As DNA, the CDR3 is TGTGCCAGCAGCTTCCGGACAGGGGGCAATCAGCCCCAGCATTTT.

This clonotype was counted ten times or more. The rearrangement joins TRBV12-3 or TRBV12-4 to TRBJ2-5; weak D call: TRBD1 (5 bases). V was trimmed by 5 bases and J by 4 bases, leaving 11 bases between them. The CDR3 covers 13 residues. The CDR3 reads CASSRGQGETQYF. The CDR3 region has the DNA TGTGCCAGCAGTAGAGGCCAGGGAGAGACCCAGTACTTC.

A few counts support this clonotype. V and J are TRBV20-1 and TRBJ2-2, with D perhaps being TRBD1 or TRBD2 (5 bases each). V gave up 1 base and J gave up 5 bases, with 11 bases separating them. There are 14 residues in the CDR3. Germline loops: CDR1 DFQATT, CDR2 SNEGSKA (reference sequence). The DNA of the CDR3 is TGCAGTGCTAGAGTTACCAGGGAGACCGGGGAGCTGTTTTTT. Translated, it gives CSARVTRETGELFF.

This clonotype was recorded many times. The rearrangement links TRBV28 to TRBJ1-4; tentative D call: TRBD1 (5 bases). The length of the CDR3 is 16 residues. In germline, CDR1 is MDHEN, CDR2 SYDVKM. Trimming left V 4 bases short and J 0 bases short, with 12 bases between. CDR3 amino acids: CASSSISRATNEKLFF. CDR3 nucleotide sequence: TGTGCCAGCAGTTCCATCTCCAGGGCAACTAATGAAAAACTGTTTTTT.

This clonotype has at least ten counts. The chain links TRBV29-1 to TRBJ2-3; D is unclear. CDR1 SQVTM and CDR2 ANQGSEA come from the germline V gene. This CDR3 has 12 residues. The V end lost 3 bases, the J end lost 2 bases, and 6 bases lay between the germline ends. The CDR3, as DNA: TGCAGCGTTGACGAGGTCACAGATACGCAGTATTTT. It is translated as CSVDEVTDTQYF.

By share of the sample, this clonotype is medium-sized. The V and J genes are TRBV28 and TRBJ2-5, with no clear D. V lost 2 bases and J 3 bases, leaving 4 bases between the germline ends. CDR1 is MDHEN and CDR2 is SYDVKM in the germline V gene. The length of the CDR3 is 12 residues. In nucleotides, the CDR3 is TGTGCCAGCAGTTTACCTAAAGAGACCCAGTACTTC. Translating gives CASSLPKETQYF.

The V gene is TRBV15, the J gene TRBJ1-1, with 8 bases matching TRBD1. This CDR3 comprises 14 residues. CDR1 and CDR2 (germline): LNHNV, YYDKDF (reference sequence). V gave up 1 base and J gave up 9 bases; unmatched junction bases: 7. CDR3 sequence reads: CATSRAGTGEKAFF. The CDR3, as DNA: TGTGCCACCAGCAGAGCCGGGACAGGAGAAAAAGCTTTCTTT.

This clonotype was detected only a few times. The chain recombines TRBV28 with TRBJ1-2; TRBD1 is a possible D gene (5 bases). V dropped 11 bases and J dropped 4 bases, with 14 bases sitting between them. The CDR3 has 12 amino acids. The germline CDR1 and CDR2 sequences are MDHEN and SYDVKM. The CDR3 DNA sequence: TGTGCCGTTCGGGACGACGGCTATGGCTACACCTTC. Its translation: CAVRDDGYGYTF.

This clonotype was detected only a few times. V gene TRBV6-6 combines with J gene TRBJ2-2; no reliable D call. The CDR3 length is 14 residues. The V end lost 0 bases, the J end lost 3 bases, and 5 bases lay between the germline ends. Germline-derived CDR1 and CDR2 are MNHNY and SVGAGI (reference sequence). The CDR3 DNA is TGTGCCAGCAGTTACTCCCCGGACACCGGGGAGCTGTTTTTT. Its protein is CASSYSPDTGELFF.

There are a few counts of this clonotype. This rearrangement joins TRBV7-2 to TRBJ2-5; no reliable D call. The V gene's germline CDR1 is SGHTA and CDR2 FQGNSA. Trimming shortened V by 5 bases and J by 6 bases, and 13 bases separated the two germline ends. The CDR3 runs to 13 residues. CDR3 DNA sequence: TGTGCCAGCAGCCCGCCGTCCTCTAAGACCCAGTACTTC. Translation: CASSPPSSKTQYF.

This clonotype occurred a few times. The chain has TRBV19 and TRBJ2-6; D is unclear. CDR1 is LNHDA, CDR2 SQIVND, per germline (reference sequence). Between the trimmed V and J ends, which lost 9 bases and 0 bases, there was a span of 9 bases. The CDR3 consists of 14 residues. CDR3 sequence: CASLSNSGANVLTF. Here the CDR3 DNA reads TGTGCCAGCCTCAGTAACTCTGGGGCCAACGTCCTGACTTTC.

The rearrangement joins TRBV11-2 to TRBJ2-1, with a possible D match to TRBD1 (6 bases). The CDR3 totals 16 residues. In germline, CDR1 is SGHAT, CDR2 FQNNGV. V gave up 0 bases and J gave up 7 bases, with 16 bases separating them. CDR3 region: CASSLDLGAPRNEQFF. DNA of the CDR3: TGTGCCAGCAGCTTAGATTTGGGGGCCCCCCGGAATGAGCAGTTCTTC.

The chain carries TRBV5-6 and TRBJ2-2; D remains unclear. The CDR3 contains 15 residues. Trimming cost V 5 bases and J 4 bases, with 15 bases left between them. Germline assignment: CDR1 SGHDT and CDR2 YYEEEE. CDR3 sequence reads: CASRPGYMSTGELFF. CDR3 coding DNA: TGTGCCAGCAGGCCCGGGTACATGAGCACCGGGGAGCTGTTTTTT.

The V and J genes are TRBV7-3 and TRBJ2-2; D gene unclear. V was clipped by 5 bases and J by 1 base, with 11 bases between them. CDR3 size: 15 residues. In germline, CDR1 is SGHTA, CDR2 FQGTGA. CDR3 DNA: TGTGCCAGCAGCCCAACAGACGTGAACACCGGGGAGCTGTTTTTT. This encodes CASSPTDVNTGELFF.

The V gene is TRBV18, the J gene TRBJ1-4; D gene uncertain. The CDR3 extends over 14 amino acids. Germline CDR1 reads KGHSH; CDR2 reads LQKENI. V lost 3 bases and J lost 7, with 12 bases in between. CDR3 protein: CASSPGGGGEKLFF. CDR3 in DNA: TGTGCCAGCTCACCGGGAGGTGGAGGTGAAAAACTGTTTTTT. Full variable domain (missing parts from reference TRBV18 and TRBJ1-4): NAGVMQNPRHLVRRRGQEARLRCSPMKGHSHVYWYRQLPEEGLKFMVYLQKENIIDESGMPKERFSAEFPKEGPSILRIQQVVRGDSAAYFCASSPGGGGEKLFFGSGTQLSVL.

This clonotype occurred a few times. The chain couples TRBV12-3 or TRBV12-4 to TRBJ1-3, with TRBD1 matching 8 bases. The CDR3 runs 16 residues. V lost 5 bases to trimming and J lost 3 bases; unmatched junction nucleotides: 9. The CDR3 sequence is CASSPWTGRDGNTIYF. CDR3 coding DNA: TGTGCCAGCAGTCCTTGGACAGGGAGAGATGGAAACACCATATATTTT.

This clonotype was counted many times. The chain is built from TRBV24-1 and TRBJ2-1, with D uncertain. Germline lookup yields CDR1 KGHDR and CDR2 SFDVKD. V was cut by 6 bases and J by 10 bases, with 12 bases left in between. CDR3 size: 12 residues. In DNA, the CDR3 is TGTGCCACCAGTCGACCCAATCAAGAGCAGTTCTTC. Encoded protein: CATSRPNQEQFF.

This chain links TRBV14 with TRBJ1-1; D is undetermined. Trimming removed 0 bases at V and 1 base at J, with 9 bases between. CDR1 is SGHDN and CDR2 is FVKESK in the germline V gene. The CDR3 is 15 residues long. CDR3 DNA: TGTGCCAGCAGCCAAGATAGGAGGTGGAACACTGAAGCTTTCTTT. Translated, it gives CASSQDRRWNTEAFF.

The chain links TRBV5-4 to TRBJ2-7, with 11 bases identical to TRBD2. This CDR3 is 14 amino acids long. Trimming cost V 2 bases and J 6 bases; bases outside gene matches: 4. CDR1 is SGHNT, CDR2 YYREEE, per germline (reference sequence). DNA for the CDR3: TGTGCCAGCAGCTTTAGCGGGAGGGCCGGCGAGCAGTACTTC. It translates to CASSFSGRAGEQYF.

The chain couples TRBV7-9 to TRBJ2-2; D tentatively fits TRBD1 or TRBD2 (5 bases each). Germline CDR1 and CDR2: SEHNR and FQNEAQ (reference sequence). There are 14 residues in the CDR3. V was clipped by 2 bases and J by 6 bases, with 10 bases between them. In DNA form, the CDR3 reads TGTGCCAGCAGCTTAAACCCGGGACCCGGGGAGCTGTTTTTT. This encodes CASSLNPGPGELFF.